The 27 T cell receptor beta chains below were found in one sample sequenced in a study of Graves' ophthalmopathy and Graves' hyperthyroidism. Amplification targeted the TCR beta CDR3 regions, with RNA transcripts as the source material. RT-PCR in the first round used HTBI primers; a second-round multiplex PCR followed. TCRdb re-derived calls from the multiplex PCR reads in MiXCR, one entry per CDR3 protein. The data hold 660,000 or so distinct CDR3 sequences, with about two fifths observed a single time. Sequencing was performed on peripheral blood. The receptors were sampled from an adult man with Graves' ophthalmopathy.

The J gene is TRBJ1-1, the V gene TRBV6-2 or TRBV6-3; 7 nucleotides line up with TRBD1. The CDR3 has 15 amino acids. Germline CDR1 MNHEY, CDR2 SVGEGT. V was clipped by 5 bases and J by 1 base; unmatched bases: 7. The CDR3 reads CASSLQGNPNTEAFF. CDR3 nucleotide sequence: TGTGCCAGCAGTCTACAGGGGAACCCGAACACTGAAGCTTTCTTT.

The V call is TRBV29-1, the J call TRBJ2-5, with D tentatively TRBD1 (6 bases). The CDR3 is made up of 12 amino acids. Germline-derived CDR1 and CDR2 are SQVTM and ANQGSEA. Trimming left V 8 bases short and J 0 bases short, with 10 bases between. CDR3 in amino acids: CSTTGHQETQYF. CDR3 coding DNA: TGCAGCACGACAGGCCACCAAGAGACCCAGTACTTC.

About this clonotype: One end of the junction varies from germline; a read error may be responsible. This chain connects TRBV10-3 to TRBJ1-2, with a weak D call TRBD1 (6 bases). This CDR3 has 18 amino acids. The germline CDR1 and CDR2 sequences are ENHRY and SYGVKD. The CDR3 here is CASSYSSRPSGDGYGYTF. CDR3 nucleotides: TGTGCCAGCAGTTACTCGAGCAGGCCGTCAGGGGATGGCTATGGCTACACCTTC.

The gene calls are TRBV6-1 and TRBJ1-1, with D possibly being TRBD1 (6 bases). This CDR3 comprises 15 residues. From germline, CDR1 is MNHNS and CDR2 SASEGT. Deletions cut 4 bases from V and 3 bases from J, with 15 bases between. The CDR3: CASSAIQGGDTEAFF. CDR3 DNA sequence: TGTGCCAGCAGTGCTATACAGGGAGGCGACACTGAAGCTTTCTTT.

This clonotype has ten or more counts. The chain employs TRBV2 and TRBJ1-4, with D tentatively TRBD1 (6 bases). CDR3 length equals 14 residues. Between the trimmed V and J ends, which lost 10 bases and 5 bases, there was a span of 17 bases. The germline gives CDR1 SNHLY, CDR2 FYNNEI. As DNA, the CDR3 is TGTGCCACCGTGAAAGACAGGAGCAATGAAAAACTGTTTTTT. Amino acids: CATVKDRSNEKLFF. The variable domain in full, with the rest retrieved from reference TRBV2 and TRBJ1-4, is EPEVTQTPSHQVTQMGQEVILRCVPISNHLYFYWYRQILGQKVEFLVSFYNNEISEKSEIFDDQFSVERPDGSNFTLKIRSTKLEDSAMYFCATVKDRSNEKLFFGSGTQLSVL.

Remarks on this clonotype: A much larger clone sits a single nucleotide away, making a read error possible. This CDR3 fails to terminate in the conserved phenylalanine or tryptophan, so it likely reflects a read error. This chain links TRBV20-1 with TRBJ1-6; D perhaps matches TRBD1 (6 bases). This CDR3 region has 16 residues. Germline V gives CDR1 DFQATT, CDR2 SNEGSKA (reference sequence). V gave up 1 base and J gave up 0 bases, with 10 bases separating them. The CDR3 loop is CSARATGSSYNSPLHL. In nucleotides, the CDR3 is TGCAGTGCTAGAGCGACAGGTAGCTCCTATAATTCACCCCTCCACCTT.

This clonotype has ten or more counts. This chain joins TRBV10-2 and TRBJ1-1, with D possibly matching TRBD1 (5 bases). The length of the CDR3 is 11 residues. The V and J ends lost 7 bases and 4 bases respectively, with 7 bases between them. Germline V gene lookup returns CDR1 WSHSY and CDR2 SAAADI. CDR3 protein: CASTGGTEAFF. The CDR3 DNA reads TGCGCCAGCACCGGGGGCACTGAAGCTTTCTTT.

In this sample, this clonotype turned up a few times. A much larger clone differs by one base, so this may be a read error. V and J are TRBV10-3 and TRBJ1-4; D is unresolved. CDR1 and CDR2 from the germline V gene are ENHRY and SYGVKD. This CDR3 has 10 amino acids. CDR3 sequence reads: CAISYSKMVF. CDR3 DNA sequence: TGTGCCATCAGTTACTCGAAAATGGTTTTT.

Ten or more counts support this clonotype. V and J are TRBV9 and TRBJ1-4; TRBD1 matches 7 bases. V was pared by 4 bases and J by 4 bases, with 4 bases of the junction left unmatched. CDR1 and CDR2 (germline): SGDLS, YYNGEE. The CDR3 is 14 amino acids. The CDR3 DNA reads as TGTGCCAGCAGCACAGGGGACCTTAATGAAAAACTGTTTTTT. Its protein product is CASSTGDLNEKLFF.

A few counts support this clonotype. The rearrangement joins TRBV6-4 to TRBJ1-1; TRBD1 agrees at 7 bases. The CDR3 consists of 15 residues. With 6 bases clipped from V and 1 base from J, the junction kept 8 bases outside the gene matches. The germline gives CDR1 MRHNA, CDR2 SNTAGT. The CDR3 is CASRRYGTANTEAFF. In nucleotides, the CDR3 is TGTGCCAGCAGACGATACGGGACAGCGAACACTGAAGCTTTCTTT.

This clonotype was detected only a few times. The chain combines TRBV4-1 with TRBJ1-4, with D tentatively TRBD1 (6 bases). V shed 0 bases and J shed 7 bases, with 15 bases lying between them. The CDR3 runs 16 residues. Germline assignment: CDR1 MGHRA and CDR2 YSYEKL. The CDR3 here is CASSQEGRDTGEKLFF. The CDR3 nucleotides read TGCGCCAGCAGCCAAGAGGGGAGGGACACGGGTGAAAAACTGTTTTTT.

V and J are TRBV29-1 and TRBJ2-5; maybe TRBD1 (5 bases). The germline gives CDR1 SQVTM, CDR2 ANQGSEA. V was trimmed by 8 bases and J by 5 bases, leaving 12 bases between them. There are 11 residues in the CDR3. The DNA of the CDR3 is TGCAGCCCTGGGGCAGGGGAGACCCAGTACTTC. Amino acid sequence: CSPGAGETQYF.

This clonotype appeared many times. The V call is TRBV20-1, the J call TRBJ2-6; D remains ambiguous. The CDR3 sequence is 14 residues long. Germline values: CDR1 DFQATT, CDR2 SNEGSKA (reference sequence). Deletions cut 3 bases from V and 3 bases from J, with 9 bases between. The CDR3 sequence: CSASRDIGANVLTF. The CDR3 DNA is TGCAGTGCTAGTCGCGACATTGGGGCCAACGTCCTGACTTTC.

This clonotype was recorded many times. The chain joins TRBV7-9 to TRBJ1-2; 7 bases agree with TRBD1. CDR3 size: 16 residues. In germline, CDR1 is SEHNR, CDR2 FQNEAQ (reference sequence). J gave up 8 bases and V 5 bases, and 17 bases lay outside the gene matches. The CDR3 loop is CASSPGGEGAPGGYTF. The CDR3 region has the DNA TGTGCCAGCAGCCCCGGAGGTGAGGGGGCGCCGGGAGGCTACACCTTC.

Notes on this clonotype: This may be a read error, as it is one base from a much larger clone. The CDR3 carries no conserved terminal phenylalanine or tryptophan, so it likely arises from a read error. The V call is TRBV20-1, the J call TRBJ2-5; D is unresolved. The germline gives CDR1 DFQATT, CDR2 SNEGSKA (reference sequence). V was trimmed by 3 bases and J by 2 bases, leaving 7 bases between them. CDR3 length equals 12 residues. The CDR3 DNA sequence: TGCAGTGCTAGGACTTCACAAGAGACCCAGTACTCC. Amino acid sequence: CSARTSQETQYS.

This clonotype has at least ten counts. The chain uses TRBV7-2 and TRBJ1-1, with 9 nucleotides matching TRBD1. CDR3 length: 15 amino acids. The trim removed 4 bases at V and 3 bases at J, leaving 6 bases unmatched. Germline V gives CDR1 SGHTA, CDR2 FQGNSA. This CDR3 is CASSSGTGIDTEAFF. CDR3 bases: TGTGCCAGCAGCTCCGGGACAGGGATTGACACTGAAGCTTTCTTT.

Notes on this clonotype: A much larger clone is a single base away; this may be a read error. The rearrangement joins TRBV10-3 to TRBJ1-2; a weak D match, TRBD1 (5 bases). The CDR3 has 15 residues. V was cut by 10 bases and J by 8 bases, with 26 bases left in between. Germline-derived CDR1 and CDR2 are ENHRY and SYGVKD. The CDR3 sequence: CASRYWAQGRRGYTF. The CDR3 bases are TGTGCCAGCAGGTATTGGGCCCAGGGTCGTAGGGGCTACACCTTC.

This clonotype was seen only a few times. The gene calls are TRBV9 and TRBJ1-1, with a weak D call TRBD1 (6 bases). Germline V gene data show CDR1 as SGDLS and CDR2 as YYNGEE. The CDR3 is 14 residues long. V was pared by 4 bases and J by 8 bases, with 18 bases between. This chain's CDR3 is CASSQGSWGPEAFF. The CDR3 DNA reads as TGTGCCAGCAGCCAAGGATCGTGGGGGCCCGAAGCTTTCTTT.

The chain uses TRBV25-1 and TRBJ2-2; weak D call: TRBD2 (5 bases). Germline CDR1 and CDR2: MGHDK and SYGVNS. V lost 11 bases to trimming and J lost 6 bases, with 16 bases between them. The CDR3 has 13 amino acids. The DNA for the CDR3 is TGTGCCTGGAGCCTACTAGTATCCGGGGAGCTGTTTTTT. Translation: CAWSLLVSGELFF. The full variable domain, its missing parts supplied by reference TRBV25-1 and TRBJ2-2, is EADIYQTPRYLVIGTGKKITLECSQTMGHDKMYWYQQDPGMELHLIHYSYGVNSTEKGDLSSESTVSRIRTEHFPLTLESARPSHTSQYLCAWSLLVSGELFFGEGSRLTVL.

This clonotype was recorded at least ten times. The chain combines TRBV7-9 with TRBJ2-6; D is ambiguous. The V end lost 5 bases, the J end lost 0 bases, and 8 bases lay between the germline ends. This CDR3 comprises 15 residues. In germline, CDR1 is SEHNR, CDR2 FQNEAQ (reference sequence). CDR3 bases: TGTGCCAGCAGCCAAACGCCCTCTGGGGCCAACGTCCTGACTTTC. Translated: CASSQTPSGANVLTF. Combining the CDR3 with reference TRBV7-9 and TRBJ2-6 gives the whole variable domain DTGVSQNPRHKITKRGQNVTFRCDPISEHNRLYWYRQTLGQGPEFLTYFQNEAQLEKSRLLSDRFSAERPKGSFSTLEIQRTEQGDSAMYLCASSQTPSGANVLTFGAGSRLTVL.

To note about this clonotype: Mismatch with germline at one junction end may stem from a read error. This chain uses TRBV27 with TRBJ1-6; D unresolved. The germline V gene encodes CDR1 MNHEY and CDR2 SMNVEV (reference sequence). The CDR3 is 15 residues long. CDR3 DNA: TGTGCCATCTCGTCGGCACAGACTAATAATTCTCCCCTCCACTTT. Amino acid sequence: CAISSAQTNNSPLHF.

This clonotype was detected many times. The V call is TRBV20-1, the J call TRBJ1-2; D is perhaps TRBD1 (6 bases). Germline V CDR1 and CDR2: DFQATT, SNEGSKA (reference sequence). V gave up 6 bases and J gave up 2 bases, with 16 bases separating them. The CDR3 length is 14 residues. The CDR3 protein is CSAPFSGQNYGYTF. CDR3 sequence (DNA): TGCAGTGCGCCCTTCTCCGGACAGAACTATGGCTACACCTTC.

This clonotype was counted many times. The chain joins TRBV7-2 to TRBJ2-7; no clear D gene. Trimming took 5 bases from V and 3 from J, leaving 5 bases between them. The V gene's germline CDR1 is SGHTA and CDR2 FQGNSA. CDR3 size: 11 residues. As DNA, the CDR3 is TGTGCCAGCAGCGTCTACTACGAGCAGTACTTC. Its protein product is CASSVYYEQYF.

There are a few counts of this clonotype. V usage is TRBV11-2 and J usage is TRBJ1-1; D remains unclear. Germline CDR1 reads SGHAT; CDR2 reads FQNNGV. This CDR3 region has 12 residues. V lost 1 base to trimming and J lost 7 bases, with 7 bases between them. The CDR3, as DNA: TGTGCCAGCAGCTTAGGCAGACTTGAAGCTTTCTTT. Protein: CASSLGRLEAFF.

The J gene is TRBJ1-1, the V gene TRBV24-1; 7 bases are shared with TRBD1. Germline V gives CDR1 KGHDR, CDR2 SFDVKD. The length of the CDR3 is 15 residues. J lost 4 bases, V lost 11 bases, and 15 bases had no gene match. This CDR3 is CASSPGGARGTEAFF. CDR3 sequence (DNA): TGTGCCAGCTCACCAGGGGGGGCGCGGGGCACTGAAGCTTTCTTT.

This clonotype was found a few times. The V gene is TRBV25-1, the J gene TRBJ2-3; D not certain. Trimming pared 2 bases from V and 6 bases from J, leaving 21 bases between. Germline V gene data show CDR1 as MGHDK and CDR2 as SYGVNS. The CDR3 runs 17 residues. CDR3: CASSEGISGAWMDTQYF. CDR3 sequence (DNA): TGTGCCAGCAGTGAAGGGATTTCGGGCGCCTGGATGGATACGCAGTATTTT. The full variable domain, rest sourced from reference TRBV25-1 and TRBJ2-3, is EADIYQTPRYLVIGTGKKITLECSQTMGHDKMYWYQQDPGMELHLIHYSYGVNSTEKGDLSSESTVSRIRTEHFPLTLESARPSHTSQYLCASSEGISGAWMDTQYFGPGTRLTVL.

V and J are TRBV5-1 and TRBJ2-2; 8 bases line up with TRBD2. This CDR3 spans 14 amino acids. The V and J ends lost 5 bases and 5 bases, in that order; junction bases with no gene match: 5. The germline V gene encodes CDR1 SGHRS and CDR2 YFSETQ. The CDR3 DNA sequence: TGCGCCAGCAGACTAGCGGAGCTAACCGGGGAGCTGTTTTTT. It is translated as CASRLAELTGELFF.